This T cell receptor beta chain came from a study of blood T cell repertoires in COVID-19. Study in general: The United States, Italy and Spain provided the acute and convalescent COVID-19 samples.

Seattle's enrolled individuals joined amid active infection and were then monitored longitudinally. Profiling relied on immunoSEQ multiplex PCR, and the TCRdb table lists in-frame clones only, not all of them. The sample records 150,000 to 200,000 clones, approximately 87% being singletons. The V and J ends lost 0 bases and 7 bases respectively, with 6 bases between them. From germline, CDR1 is DFQATT and CDR2 SNEGSKA (reference sequence). This CDR3 region has 11 residues. The receptor comes from a woman aged 65 to 85 with COVID-19, enrolled during active disease. The sample was peripheral blood. V and J are TRBV20-1 and TRBJ1-1; D is ambiguous. The CDR3 reads CSAREAREAFF. The CDR3, as DNA: TGCAGTGCTAGAGAGGCACGTGAAGCTTTCTTT.